This T cell receptor beta chain came from a study of T cell repertoires in cytomegalovirus infection. About the research overall: Well-studied HLA-B-restricted epitopes and recently identified HLA-C-restricted epitopes of CMV were both used in the study.

Of note for this clonotype: Its antigen remains unknown.

Germline loops: CDR1 SGHTA, CDR2 FQGTGA. This CDR3 is 12 amino acids long. Trimming shortened V by 9 bases and J by 4 bases, and 13 bases separated the two germline ends. General observations from the study: Cumulative public TCR beta family frequency identified carriers of CMV plus the relevant HLA.

One entry per CDR3 protein, called by TCRdb with MiXCR from the reads. The top ten clones hold around an eighth of a sample with approximately 1,000,000 distinct CDR3 sequences, approximately 32% of them seen once. The sequenced sample was cultured CD8+ T cells from PBMCs, obtained from culture after CMV antigen stimulation. The chain links TRBV7-3 to TRBJ2-7, with a weak D call TRBD1 (6 bases). The sequence was collected from a human donor in good health (CMV status not recorded). Some clones in this sample may be carry-over from other donors' samples. The CDR3 here is CASNLRGYEQYF. Written as DNA, the CDR3 is TGTGCCAGTAACCTGAGGGGGTACGAGCAGTACTTC.